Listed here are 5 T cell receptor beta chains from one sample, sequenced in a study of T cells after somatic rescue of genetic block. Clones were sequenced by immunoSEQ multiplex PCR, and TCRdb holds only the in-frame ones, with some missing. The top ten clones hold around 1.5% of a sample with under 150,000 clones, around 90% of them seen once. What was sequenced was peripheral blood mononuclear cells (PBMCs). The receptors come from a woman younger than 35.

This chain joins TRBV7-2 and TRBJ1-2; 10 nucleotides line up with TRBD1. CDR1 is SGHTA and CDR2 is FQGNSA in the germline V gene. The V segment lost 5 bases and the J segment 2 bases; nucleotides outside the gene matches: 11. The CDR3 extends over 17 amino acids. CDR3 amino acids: CASSGRDRGKLNYGYTF. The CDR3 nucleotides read TGTGCCAGCAGCGGCCGGGACAGGGGAAAGTTGAACTATGGCTACACCTTC.

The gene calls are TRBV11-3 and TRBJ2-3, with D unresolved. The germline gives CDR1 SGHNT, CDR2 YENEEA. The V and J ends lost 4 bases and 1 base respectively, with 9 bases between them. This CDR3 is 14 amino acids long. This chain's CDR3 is CASSSGLRTDTQYF. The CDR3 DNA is TGTGCCAGCAGCTCCGGGCTCCGCACAGATACGCAGTATTTT.

The CDR3 loop reads CAISRGSYEQYF. The CDR3 bases are TGTGCCATCAGTAGAGGATCCTACGAGCAGTACTTC. The chain uses TRBV10-3 and TRBJ2-7; D is undetermined. The CDR3 is made up of 12 amino acids. The germline V gene encodes CDR1 ENHRY and CDR2 SYGVKD. V lost 5 bases and J lost 1, with 6 bases in between.

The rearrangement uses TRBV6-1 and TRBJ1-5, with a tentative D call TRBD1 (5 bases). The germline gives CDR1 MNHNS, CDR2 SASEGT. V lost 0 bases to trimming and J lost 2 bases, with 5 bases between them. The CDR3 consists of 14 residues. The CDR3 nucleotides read TGTGCCAGCAGTGAAGCAGGGGGCAATCAGCCCCAGCATTTT. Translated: CASSEAGGNQPQHF.

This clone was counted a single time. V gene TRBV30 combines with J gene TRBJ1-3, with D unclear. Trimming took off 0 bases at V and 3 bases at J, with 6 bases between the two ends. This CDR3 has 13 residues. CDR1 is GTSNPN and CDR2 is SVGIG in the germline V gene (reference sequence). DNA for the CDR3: TGTGCCTGGAGTGTACACAGTGGAAACACCATATATTTT. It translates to CAWSVHSGNTIYF.